These 2 T cell receptor beta chains originate from one sample sequenced in a study of blood T cell repertoires in COVID-19. Produced via immunoSEQ multiplex PCR; TCRdb's table is partial and in-frame only. Of about 480,000 clones detected, around 89% appear once; the ten largest clones hold around an eighth. The sample taken for sequencing was peripheral blood. The receptors originated from a woman between 50 and 59 years old with COVID-19, enrolled during active disease.

This rearrangement joins TRBV7-9 to TRBJ1-2, with 9 bases identical to TRBD1. CDR1 and CDR2 (germline): SEHNR, FQNEAQ (reference sequence). J lost 2 bases, V lost 3 bases, and 10 bases had no gene match. This CDR3 has 17 residues. The CDR3 protein is CASSLASPGTGNYGYTF. As DNA, the CDR3 is TGTGCCAGCAGCTTGGCGAGTCCCGGGACAGGGAACTATGGCTACACCTTC. Looking up the rest from reference TRBV7-9 and TRBJ1-2 gives the full variable domain: DTGVSQNPRHKITKRGQNVTFRCDPISEHNRLYWYRQTLGQGPEFLTYFQNEAQLEKSRLLSDRFSAERPKGSFSTLEIQRTEQGDSAMYLCASSLASPGTGNYGYTFGSGTRLTVV.

CDR3 nucleotide sequence: TGTGCCAGCAGTCTCGGGGGGGATACGCAGTATTTT. Residues: CASSLGGDTQYF. The chain links TRBV6-5 to TRBJ2-3; 7 nucleotides align to TRBD2. This CDR3 region has 12 residues. V shed 5 bases, J shed 6 bases, and the junction held 2 bases outside the gene matches. Germline V gives CDR1 MNHEY, CDR2 SVGAGI.